A selection of T cell receptor beta chains follows, all from one sample in a study of blood T cell repertoires in COVID-19. Method: immunoSEQ multiplex PCR; TCRdb's copy keeps in-frame clones and lacks some. In the table there are a few hundred thousand clones, approximately 77% of which are singletons. Sequencing was carried out using peripheral blood. The receptors were gathered from a woman aged 18-35 years with acute or convalescent COVID-19. The CDR3 runs from the conserved cysteine through the conserved F or W. D genes are given only for firm matches. Some rows mark clone size as missing; the rest say once, few, many or name a class of expanded clone.

.	TRBV7-2	TRBJ2-1	.	CASSLDGSTYNEQFF	TGTGCCAGCAGCTTAGACGGGAGCACCTACAATGAGCAGTTCTTC
once	TRBV5-4	TRBJ2-7	.	CASSFPGAAGYEQYF	TGTGCCAGCAGCTTCCCAGGGGCGGCAGGGTACGAGCAGTACTTC
once	TRBV20-1	TRBJ1-5	TRBD1	CSASRQGAGGNQPQHF	TGCAGTGCTAGTAGACAGGGGGCGGGGGGCAATCAGCCCCAGCATTTT
once	TRBV30	TRBJ2-7	TRBD2	CAWSVLLAAEQYF	TGTGCCTGGAGTGTACTACTAGCGGCCGAGCAGTACTTC
.	TRBV7-3	TRBJ2-5	TRBD2	CASSFGLADQETQYF	TGTGCCAGCAGTTTCGGACTAGCGGACCAAGAGACCCAGTACTTC
.	TRBV4-3	TRBJ1-1	.	CASSQDGRGTEAFF	TGCGCCAGCAGCCAAGACGGGAGGGGGACTGAAGCTTTCTTT
.	TRBV21-1	TRBJ2-1	.	CASSKGTSGVYNEQFF	TGTGCCAGCAGCAAAGGCACTAGCGGGGTCTACAATGAGCAGTTCTTC
.	TRBV3-1/TRBV3-2	TRBJ2-1	TRBD2	CASSPFLADNEQFF	TGTGCCAGCAGTCCCTTCCTAGCGGACAATGAGCAGTTCTTC
.	TRBV4-2	TRBJ2-7	.	CASSQTSTYEQYF	TGTGCCAGCAGCCAAACTAGCACCTACGAGCAGTACTTC
.	TRBV18	TRBJ2-5	TRBD2	CASSPLVGGLFSETQYF	TGTGCCAGCTCACCACTGGTGGGAGGGCTTTTCTCGGAGACCCAGTACTTC
.	TRBV6-2/TRBV6-3	TRBJ2-1	.	CASSYLGGAYNEQFF	TGTGCCAGCAGTTATTTAGGAGGGGCCTACAATGAGCAGTTCTTC
.	TRBV7-6	TRBJ2-7	TRBD2	CASSPNLGRGSYEQYF	TGTGCCAGCAGCCCCAATCTGGGGAGGGGCTCCTACGAGCAGTACTTC
.	TRBV7-8	TRBJ2-7	.	CASSRDGDYEQYF	TGTGCCAGCAGCCGGGACGGGGACTACGAGCAGTACTTC
few	TRBV7-9	TRBJ2-7	.	CASSLLPRSPYEQYF	TGTGCCAGCAGCTTACTCCCCCGGTCCCCATACGAGCAGTACTTC
once	TRBV6-2/TRBV6-3	TRBJ1-5	.	CASSYTPGVGVNQPQHF	TGTGCCAGCAGTTACACCCCGGGGGTGGGCGTCAATCAGCCCCAGCATTTT
.	TRBV25-1	TRBJ2-2	TRBD2	CASSDFPGLGVGYGELFF	TGTGCCAGCAGCGACTTTCCGGGACTAGGGGTTGGTTACGGGGAGCTGTTTTTT
.	TRBV18	TRBJ1-5	.	CASSPGDQPQHF	TGTGCCAGCTCACCAGGAGATCAGCCCCAGCATTTT
.	TRBV3-1/TRBV3-2	TRBJ2-1	TRBD2	CASSPGDTSGTYNEQFF	TGTGCCAGCAGCCCCGGGGACACTAGCGGGACCTACAATGAGCAGTTCTTC
.	TRBV5-1	TRBJ1-1	.	CASSLGVNTEAFF	TGCGCCAGCAGCTTAGGGGTGAACACTGAAGCTTTCTTT
.	TRBV7-2	TRBJ1-5	.	CASSLTGSLSLSQPQHF	TGTGCCAGCAGCTTAACGGGATCTCTCTCCCTATCCCAGCCCCAGCATTTT
.	TRBV10-2	TRBJ2-3	.	CASSVLTDTQYF	TGCGCCAGCAGTGTCCTCACAGATACGCAGTATTTT
.	TRBV4-1	TRBJ2-7	.	CASSQERLSHYEQYF	TGCGCCAGCAGCCAAGAGAGGCTTTCGCACTACGAGCAGTACTTC
few	TRBV2	TRBJ2-1	.	CASVDAGTYNEQFF	TGTGCCAGCGTGGATGCCGGGACTTACAATGAGCAGTTCTTC
.	TRBV18	TRBJ2-7	.	CASSPDSLTEQYF	TGTGCCAGCTCACCCGACAGTTTGACCGAGCAGTACTTC
.	TRBV14	TRBJ1-2	.	CASSQEWEYGYTF	TGTGCCAGCAGCCAAGAGTGGGAGTATGGCTACACCTTC
.	TRBV29-1	TRBJ1-5	TRBD1	CSVGQGENQPQHF	TGCAGCGTTGGACAGGGAGAAAATCAGCCCCAGCATTTT
.	TRBV7-9	TRBJ2-1	.	CARTRREDSYNEQFF	TGTGCCAGAACCCGGCGCGAAGACAGCTACAATGAGCAGTTCTTC
.	TRBV5-4	TRBJ2-1	.	CASSFTADEQFF	TGTGCCAGCAGCTTTACAGCAGATGAGCAGTTCTTC
.	TRBV2	TRBJ2-1	.	CATQLGSNNEQFF	TGTGCCACCCAGTTGGGCTCCAATAATGAGCAGTTCTTC
once	TRBV19	TRBJ1-4	.	CASSIDSPGRRVEKLFF	TGTGCCAGTAGTATAGATTCACCAGGCAGGCGCGTTGAAAAACTGTTTTTT
.	TRBV5-1	TRBJ2-5	TRBD1	CASSSTTEGQVFQETQYF	TGCGCCAGCAGCTCTACGACGGAGGGACAGGTTTTCCAAGAGACCCAGTACTTC
.	TRBV30	TRBJ1-2	TRBD1	CAWSKGQANYGYTF	TGTGCCTGGAGTAAGGGACAGGCTAACTATGGCTACACCTTC
.	TRBV4-1	TRBJ2-3	.	CASSLLISAGADTQYF	TGCGCCAGCAGCCTTCTTATCTCGGCGGGCGCAGATACGCAGTATTTT
.	TRBV7-9	TRBJ2-5	.	CASSPEWQETQYF	TGTGCCAGCAGCCCCGAGTGGCAAGAGACCCAGTACTTC